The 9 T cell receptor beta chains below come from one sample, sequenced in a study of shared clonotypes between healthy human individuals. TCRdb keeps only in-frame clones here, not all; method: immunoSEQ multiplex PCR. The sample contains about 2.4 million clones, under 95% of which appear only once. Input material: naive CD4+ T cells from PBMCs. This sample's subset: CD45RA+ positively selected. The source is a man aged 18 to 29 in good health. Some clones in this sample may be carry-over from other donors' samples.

The CDR3 is CASSQDRSSGNTIYF. DNA for the CDR3: TGTGCCAGCAGTCAGGACAGGAGCTCTGGAAACACCATATATTTT. This chain connects TRBV6-1 to TRBJ1-3, with TRBD1 matching 7 bases. Germline V gene data show CDR1 as MNHNS and CDR2 as SASEGT. The V segment lost 5 bases and the J segment 0 bases; nucleotides outside the gene matches: 4. The CDR3 loop spans 15 amino acids.

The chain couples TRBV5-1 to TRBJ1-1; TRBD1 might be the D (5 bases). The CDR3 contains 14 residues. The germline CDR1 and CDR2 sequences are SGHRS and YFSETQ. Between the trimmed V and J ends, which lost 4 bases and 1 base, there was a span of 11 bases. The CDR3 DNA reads TGCGCCAGCAGCGGGGACGGATCGAACACTGAAGCTTTCTTT. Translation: CASSGDGSNTEAFF.

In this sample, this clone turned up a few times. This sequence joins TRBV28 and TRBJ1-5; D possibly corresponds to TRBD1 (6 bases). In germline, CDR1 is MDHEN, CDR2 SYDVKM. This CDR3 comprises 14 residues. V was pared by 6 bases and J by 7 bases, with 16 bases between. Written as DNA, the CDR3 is TGTGCCAGCAGCCGGGGGCGGAATGGACAGCCCCAGCATTTT. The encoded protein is CASSRGRNGQPQHF.

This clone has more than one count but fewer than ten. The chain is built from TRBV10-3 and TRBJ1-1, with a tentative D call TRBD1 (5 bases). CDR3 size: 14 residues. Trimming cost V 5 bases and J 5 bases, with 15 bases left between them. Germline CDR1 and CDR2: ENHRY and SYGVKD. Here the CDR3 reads CAISTRQQETEAFF. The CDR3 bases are TGTGCCATCAGTACCAGACAGCAGGAGACTGAAGCTTTCTTT.

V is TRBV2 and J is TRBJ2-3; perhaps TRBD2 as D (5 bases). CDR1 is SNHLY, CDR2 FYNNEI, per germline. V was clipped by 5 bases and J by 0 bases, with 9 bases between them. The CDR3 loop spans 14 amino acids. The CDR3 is CASSKLGSTDTQYF. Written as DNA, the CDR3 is TGTGCCAGCAGTAAACTAGGAAGCACAGATACGCAGTATTTT.

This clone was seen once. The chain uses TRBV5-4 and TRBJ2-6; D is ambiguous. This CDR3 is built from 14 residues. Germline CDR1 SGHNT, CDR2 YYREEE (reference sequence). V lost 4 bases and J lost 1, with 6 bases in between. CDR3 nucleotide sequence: TGTGCCAGCAGCCTCCGGTCTGGGGCCAACGTCCTGACTTTC. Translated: CASSLRSGANVLTF.

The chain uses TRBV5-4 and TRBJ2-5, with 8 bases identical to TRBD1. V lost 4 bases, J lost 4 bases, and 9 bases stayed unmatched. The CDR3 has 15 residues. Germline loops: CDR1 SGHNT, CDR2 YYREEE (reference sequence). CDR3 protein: CASSDHGQGPETQYF. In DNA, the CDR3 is TGTGCCAGCAGCGATCACGGACAGGGTCCAGAGACCCAGTACTTC.

The CDR3 is CANSRDSTVKEQFF. The CDR3 DNA reads TGTGCCAACTCCCGGGACTCCACGGTGAAAGAGCAGTTCTTC. The J gene is TRBJ2-1, the V gene TRBV6-6, with TRBD2 as a possible D gene (6 bases). This CDR3 has 14 amino acids. The V and J ends lost 10 bases and 10 bases respectively, with 23 bases between them. Germline CDR1 is MNHNY and CDR2 is SVGAGI (reference sequence).

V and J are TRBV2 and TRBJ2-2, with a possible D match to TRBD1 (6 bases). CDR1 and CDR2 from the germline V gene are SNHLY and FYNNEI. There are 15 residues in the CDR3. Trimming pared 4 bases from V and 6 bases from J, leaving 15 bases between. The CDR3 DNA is TGTGCCAGCAGTGCGACAGGTTGGATAGCCGGGGAGCTGTTTTTT. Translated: CASSATGWIAGELFF.